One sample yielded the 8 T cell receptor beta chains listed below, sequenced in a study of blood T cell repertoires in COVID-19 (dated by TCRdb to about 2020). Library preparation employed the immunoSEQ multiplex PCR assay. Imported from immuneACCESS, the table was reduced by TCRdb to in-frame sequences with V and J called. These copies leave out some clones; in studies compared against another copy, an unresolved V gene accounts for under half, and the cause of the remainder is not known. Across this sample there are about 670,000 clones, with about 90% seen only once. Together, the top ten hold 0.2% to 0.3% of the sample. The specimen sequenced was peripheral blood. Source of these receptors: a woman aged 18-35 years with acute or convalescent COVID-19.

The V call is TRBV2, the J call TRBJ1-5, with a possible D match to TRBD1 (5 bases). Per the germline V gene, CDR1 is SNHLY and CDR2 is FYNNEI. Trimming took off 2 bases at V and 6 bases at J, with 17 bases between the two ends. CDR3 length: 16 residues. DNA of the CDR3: TGTGCCAGCAGTGAATTTGGGCGGGGGACCGGTCAGCCCCAGCATTTT. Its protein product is CASSEFGRGTGQPQHF.

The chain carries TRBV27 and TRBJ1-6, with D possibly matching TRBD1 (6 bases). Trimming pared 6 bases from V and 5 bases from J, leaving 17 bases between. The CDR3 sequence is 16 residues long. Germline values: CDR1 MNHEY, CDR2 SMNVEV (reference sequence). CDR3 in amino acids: CASSAQGILHNSPLHF. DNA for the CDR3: TGTGCCAGCAGCGCACAGGGAATTCTACATAATTCACCCCTCCACTTT.

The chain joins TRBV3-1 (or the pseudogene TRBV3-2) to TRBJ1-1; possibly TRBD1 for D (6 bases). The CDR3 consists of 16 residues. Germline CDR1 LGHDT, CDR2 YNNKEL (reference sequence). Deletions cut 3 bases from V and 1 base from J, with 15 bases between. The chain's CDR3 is CASSHRRDTQNTEAFF. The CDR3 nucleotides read TGTGCCAGCAGCCATCGTCGGGACACACAGAACACTGAAGCTTTCTTT.

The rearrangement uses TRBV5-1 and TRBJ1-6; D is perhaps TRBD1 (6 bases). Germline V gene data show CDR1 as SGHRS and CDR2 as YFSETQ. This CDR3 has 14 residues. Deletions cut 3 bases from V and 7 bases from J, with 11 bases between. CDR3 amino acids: CASSYGTKNSPLHF. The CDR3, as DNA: TGCGCCAGCAGCTATGGGACAAAAAATTCACCCCTCCACTTT.

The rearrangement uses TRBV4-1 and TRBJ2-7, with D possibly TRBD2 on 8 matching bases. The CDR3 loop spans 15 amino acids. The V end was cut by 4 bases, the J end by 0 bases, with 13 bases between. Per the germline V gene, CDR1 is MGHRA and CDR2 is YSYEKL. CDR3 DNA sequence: TGCGCCAGCAGCCGAGCGGGGGACAGCTCCTACGAGCAGTACTTC. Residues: CASSRAGDSSYEQYF.

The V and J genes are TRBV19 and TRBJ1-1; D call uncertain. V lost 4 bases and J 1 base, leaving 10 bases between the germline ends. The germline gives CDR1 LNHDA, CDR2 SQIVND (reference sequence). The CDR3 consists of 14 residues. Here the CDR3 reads CASSTKRENTEAFF. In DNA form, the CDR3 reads TGTGCCAGTAGTACGAAGAGGGAGAACACTGAAGCTTTCTTT.

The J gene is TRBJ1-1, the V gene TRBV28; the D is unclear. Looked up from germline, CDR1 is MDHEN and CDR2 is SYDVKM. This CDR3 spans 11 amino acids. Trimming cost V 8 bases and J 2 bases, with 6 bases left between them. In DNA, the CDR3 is TGTGCCAGCCTTCTTAACACTGAAGCTTTCTTT. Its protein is CASLLNTEAFF.

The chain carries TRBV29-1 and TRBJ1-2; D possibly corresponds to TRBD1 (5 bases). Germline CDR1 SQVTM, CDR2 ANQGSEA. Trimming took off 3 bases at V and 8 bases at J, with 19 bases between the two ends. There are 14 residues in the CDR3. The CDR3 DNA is TGCAGCGTTGACGACAGTGGAAACCTGGGAGGCTACACCTTC. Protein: CSVDDSGNLGGYTF.